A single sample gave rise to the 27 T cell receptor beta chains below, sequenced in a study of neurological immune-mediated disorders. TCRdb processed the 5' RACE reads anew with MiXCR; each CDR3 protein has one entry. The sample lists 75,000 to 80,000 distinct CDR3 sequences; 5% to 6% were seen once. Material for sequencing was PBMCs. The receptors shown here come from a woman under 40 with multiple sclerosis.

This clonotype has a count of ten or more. CDR3 in DNA: TGTGCCAGCAGCCATGGCGCGACCTACGAGCAGTACGTC. Translating gives CASSHGATYEQYV. The chain couples TRBV5-5 to TRBJ2-7, with D hard to call. Germline-derived CDR1 and CDR2 are SGHKS and YYEKEE (reference sequence). Between the trimmed V and J ends, which lost 4 bases and 2 bases, there was a span of 10 bases. This CDR3 has 13 amino acids.

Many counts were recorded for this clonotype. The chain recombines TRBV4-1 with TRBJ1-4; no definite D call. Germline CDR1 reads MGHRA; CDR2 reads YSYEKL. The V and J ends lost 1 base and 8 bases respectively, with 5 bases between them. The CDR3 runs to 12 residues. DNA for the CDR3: TGCGCCAGCAGCCAAGCTGGAGAAAAACTGTTTTTT. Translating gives CASSQAGEKLFF.

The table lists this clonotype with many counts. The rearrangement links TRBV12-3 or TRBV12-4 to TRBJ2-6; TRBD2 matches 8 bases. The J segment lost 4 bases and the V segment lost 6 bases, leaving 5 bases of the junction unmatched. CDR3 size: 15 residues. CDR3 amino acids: CASRVGGAGANVLTF. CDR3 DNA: TGTGCCAGCAGGGTCGGGGGGGCGGGGGCCAACGTCCTGACTTTC.

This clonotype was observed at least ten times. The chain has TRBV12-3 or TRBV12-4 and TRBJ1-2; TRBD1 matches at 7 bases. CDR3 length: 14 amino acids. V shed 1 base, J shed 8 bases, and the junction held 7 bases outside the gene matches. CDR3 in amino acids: CASSLGDSLLGYTF. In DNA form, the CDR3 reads TGTGCCAGCAGTTTAGGGGACAGTCTTCTCGGCTACACCTTC.

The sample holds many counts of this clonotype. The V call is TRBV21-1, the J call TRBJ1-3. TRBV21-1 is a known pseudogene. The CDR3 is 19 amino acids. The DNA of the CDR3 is TGTGCCAGCACGCGGATGATCGGTTACCAAACGAGCTCTGGAAACACCATATATTTT. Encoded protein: CASTRMIGYQTSSGNTIYF.

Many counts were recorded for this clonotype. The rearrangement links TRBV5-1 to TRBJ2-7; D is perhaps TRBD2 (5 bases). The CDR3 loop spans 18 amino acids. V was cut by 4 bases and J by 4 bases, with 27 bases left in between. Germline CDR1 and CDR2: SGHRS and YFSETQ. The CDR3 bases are TGCGCCAGCAGCCCCAACCCTAGCCAGCTAAGAGATAATTACGAGCAGTACTTC. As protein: CASSPNPSQLRDNYEQYF. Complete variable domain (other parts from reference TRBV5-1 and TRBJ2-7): KAGVTQTPRYLIKTRGQQVTLSCSPISGHRSVSWYQQTPGQGLQFLFEYFSETQRNKGNFPGRFSGRQFSNSRSEMNVSTLELGDSALYLCASSPNPSQLRDNYEQYFGPGTRLTVT.

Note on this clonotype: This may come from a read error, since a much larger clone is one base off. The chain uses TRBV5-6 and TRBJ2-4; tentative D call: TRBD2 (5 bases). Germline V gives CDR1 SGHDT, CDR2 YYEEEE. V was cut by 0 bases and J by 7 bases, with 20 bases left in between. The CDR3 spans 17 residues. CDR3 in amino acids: CASSLGRGRALGNIQYF. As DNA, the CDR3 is TGTGCCAGCAGCTTGGGACGAGGGCGGGCTTTGGGGAACATTCAGTACTTC.

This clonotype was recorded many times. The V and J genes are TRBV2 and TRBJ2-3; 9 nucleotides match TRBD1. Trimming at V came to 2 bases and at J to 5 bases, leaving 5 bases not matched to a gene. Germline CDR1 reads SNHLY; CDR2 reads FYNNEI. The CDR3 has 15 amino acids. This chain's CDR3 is CASSEFGQGQDTQYF. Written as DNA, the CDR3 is TGTGCCAGCAGTGAATTCGGACAGGGGCAAGATACGCAGTATTTT. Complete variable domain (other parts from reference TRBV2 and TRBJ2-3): EPEVTQTPSHQVTQMGQEVILRCVPISNHLYFYWYRQILGQKVEFLVSFYNNEISEKSEIFDDQFSVERPDGSNFTLKIRSTKLEDSAMYFCASSEFGQGQDTQYFGPGTRLTVL.

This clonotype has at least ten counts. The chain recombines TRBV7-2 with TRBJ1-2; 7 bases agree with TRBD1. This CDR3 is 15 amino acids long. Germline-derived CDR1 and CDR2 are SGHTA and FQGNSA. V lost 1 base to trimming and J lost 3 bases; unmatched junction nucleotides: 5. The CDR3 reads CASSLETGADYGYTF. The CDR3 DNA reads TGTGCCAGCAGCTTAGAAACAGGGGCGGACTATGGCTACACCTTC.

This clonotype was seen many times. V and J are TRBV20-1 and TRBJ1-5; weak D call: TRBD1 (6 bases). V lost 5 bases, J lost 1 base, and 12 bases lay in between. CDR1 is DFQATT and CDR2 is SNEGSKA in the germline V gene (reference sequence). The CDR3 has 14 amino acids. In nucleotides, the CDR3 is TGCAGTGCTCGACGACAGGCCAGCAATCAGCCCCAGCATTTT. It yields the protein CSARRQASNQPQHF.

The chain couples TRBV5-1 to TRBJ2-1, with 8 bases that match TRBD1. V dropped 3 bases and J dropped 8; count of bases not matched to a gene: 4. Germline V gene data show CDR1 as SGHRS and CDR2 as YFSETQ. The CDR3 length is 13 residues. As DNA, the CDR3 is TGCGCCAGCAGCTCACAGGGGGTCTATGAGCAGTTCTTC. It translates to CASSSQGVYEQFF.

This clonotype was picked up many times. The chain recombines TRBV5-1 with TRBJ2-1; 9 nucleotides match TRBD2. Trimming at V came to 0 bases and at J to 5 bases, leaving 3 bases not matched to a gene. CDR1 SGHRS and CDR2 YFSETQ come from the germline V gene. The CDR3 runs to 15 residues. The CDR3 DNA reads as TGCGCCAGCAGCTTGGTGTCTAGCGGGAACAATGAGCAGTTCTTC. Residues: CASSLVSSGNNEQFF.

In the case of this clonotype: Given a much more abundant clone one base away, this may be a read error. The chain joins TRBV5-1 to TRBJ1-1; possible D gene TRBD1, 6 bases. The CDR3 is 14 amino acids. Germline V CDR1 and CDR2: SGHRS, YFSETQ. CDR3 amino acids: CANSLVRGTLEAFF. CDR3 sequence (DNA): TGCGCCAACAGCTTGGTAAGGGGGACCCTTGAAGCTTTCTTT.

CDR3 sequence: CSARPGPEQFF. Here the CDR3 DNA reads TGCAGTGCTCGCCCGGGACCCGAGCAGTTCTTC. The chain carries TRBV20-1 and TRBJ2-1; D could derive from TRBD1 or TRBD2 (5 bases each). The CDR3 consists of 11 residues. Looked up from germline, CDR1 is DFQATT and CDR2 is SNEGSKA (reference sequence). The V end was cut by 5 bases, the J end by 10 bases, with 12 bases between.

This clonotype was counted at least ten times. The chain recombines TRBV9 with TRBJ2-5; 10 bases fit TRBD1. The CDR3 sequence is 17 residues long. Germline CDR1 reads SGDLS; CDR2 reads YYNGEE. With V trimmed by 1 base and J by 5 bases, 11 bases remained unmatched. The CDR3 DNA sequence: TGTGCCAGCAGCGTAACCGGGACAGGGGTCAGGGCGGAGACCCAGTACTTC. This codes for CASSVTGTGVRAETQYF.

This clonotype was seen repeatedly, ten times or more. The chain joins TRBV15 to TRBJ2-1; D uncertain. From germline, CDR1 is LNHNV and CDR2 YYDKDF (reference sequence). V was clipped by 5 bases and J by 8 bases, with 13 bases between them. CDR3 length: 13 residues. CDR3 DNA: TGTGCCACCAGCCTCGAGATTGGGCATGAGCAGTTCTTC. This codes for CATSLEIGHEQFF.

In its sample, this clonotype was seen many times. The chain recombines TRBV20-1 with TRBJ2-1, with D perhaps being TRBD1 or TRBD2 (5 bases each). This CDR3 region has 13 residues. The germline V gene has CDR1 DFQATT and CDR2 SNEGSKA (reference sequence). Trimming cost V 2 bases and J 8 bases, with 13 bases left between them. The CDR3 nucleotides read TGCAGTGCTAGACAGGGCTGGGGGTATGAGCAGTTCTTC. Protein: CSARQGWGYEQFF.

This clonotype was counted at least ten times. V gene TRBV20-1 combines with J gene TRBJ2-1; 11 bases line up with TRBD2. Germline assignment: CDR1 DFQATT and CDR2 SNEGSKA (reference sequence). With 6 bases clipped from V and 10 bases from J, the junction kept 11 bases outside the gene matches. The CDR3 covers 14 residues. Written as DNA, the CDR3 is TGCAGTGCCTTAGCGGGGGGGCCTTACGAGGAGCAGTTCTTC. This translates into CSALAGGPYEEQFF.

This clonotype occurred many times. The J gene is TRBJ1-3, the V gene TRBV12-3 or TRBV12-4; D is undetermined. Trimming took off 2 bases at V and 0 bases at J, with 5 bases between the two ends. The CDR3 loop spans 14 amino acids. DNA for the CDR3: TGTGCCAGCAGTTTATCTAACTCTGGAAACACCATATATTTT. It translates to CASSLSNSGNTIYF.

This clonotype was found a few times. This CDR3 reads CASSFRGHRGTEQYV. The CDR3 DNA reads as TGTGCCAGCAGTTTCCGTGGACATCGGGGAACCGAGCAGTACGTC. V and J are TRBV28 and TRBJ2-7; D possibly matches TRBD1 or TRBD2 (5 bases each). V was trimmed by 3 bases and J by 6 bases, leaving 18 bases between them. Germline assignment: CDR1 MDHEN and CDR2 SYDVKM. The CDR3 extends over 15 amino acids.

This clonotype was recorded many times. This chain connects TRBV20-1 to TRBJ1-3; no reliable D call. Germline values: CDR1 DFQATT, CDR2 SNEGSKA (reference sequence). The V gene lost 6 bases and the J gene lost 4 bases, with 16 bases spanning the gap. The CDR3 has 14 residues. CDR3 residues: CSASDFAEGNTIYF. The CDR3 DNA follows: TGCAGTGCCTCGGACTTTGCTGAGGGAAACACCATATATTTT.

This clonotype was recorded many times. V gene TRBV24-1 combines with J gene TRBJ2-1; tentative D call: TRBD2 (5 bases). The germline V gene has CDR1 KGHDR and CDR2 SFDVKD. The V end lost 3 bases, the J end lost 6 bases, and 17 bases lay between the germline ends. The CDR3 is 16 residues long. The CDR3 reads CATSDQDLNSGNEQFF. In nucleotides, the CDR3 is TGTGCCACCAGTGATCAGGACTTAAATTCCGGCAATGAGCAGTTCTTC.

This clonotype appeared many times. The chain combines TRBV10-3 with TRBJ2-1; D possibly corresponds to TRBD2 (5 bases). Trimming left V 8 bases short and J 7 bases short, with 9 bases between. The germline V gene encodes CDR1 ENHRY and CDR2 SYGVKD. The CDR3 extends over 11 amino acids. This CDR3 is CAIRTFNEQFF. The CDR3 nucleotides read TGTGCCATCCGGACTTTTAATGAGCAGTTCTTC.

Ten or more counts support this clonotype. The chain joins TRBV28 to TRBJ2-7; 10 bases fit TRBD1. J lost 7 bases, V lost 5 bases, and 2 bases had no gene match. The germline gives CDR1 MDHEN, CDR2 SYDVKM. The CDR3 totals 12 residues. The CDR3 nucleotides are TGTGCCAGCAGTGGACAGGGGGGAGAGCAGTACTTC. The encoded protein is CASSGQGGEQYF.

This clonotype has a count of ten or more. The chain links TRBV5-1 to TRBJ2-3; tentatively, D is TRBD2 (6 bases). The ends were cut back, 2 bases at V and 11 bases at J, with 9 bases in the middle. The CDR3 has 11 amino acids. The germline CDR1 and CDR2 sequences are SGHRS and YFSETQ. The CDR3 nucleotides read TGCGCCAGCAGCTTCTCGACTAGGCAGTATTTT. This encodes CASSFSTRQYF.

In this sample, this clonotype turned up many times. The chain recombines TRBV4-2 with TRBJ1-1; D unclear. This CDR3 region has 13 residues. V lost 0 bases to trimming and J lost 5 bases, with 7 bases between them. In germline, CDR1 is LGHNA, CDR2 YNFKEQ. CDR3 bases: TGTGCCAGCAGCCAAGATACTGTTACTGAAGCTTTCTTT. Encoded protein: CASSQDTVTEAFF.

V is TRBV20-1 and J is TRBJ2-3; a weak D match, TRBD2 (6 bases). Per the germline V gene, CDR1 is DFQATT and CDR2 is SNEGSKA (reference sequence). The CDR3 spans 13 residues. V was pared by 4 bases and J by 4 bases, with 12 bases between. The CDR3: CSAIGTRPDTQYF. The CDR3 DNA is TGCAGTGCTATTGGGACTCGCCCAGATACGCAGTATTTT.